The T cell receptor beta chain under discussion was sequenced for a study of blood T cell repertoires in COVID-19. As for the study in general: Material from acute and convalescent COVID-19 was sourced from the United States, Italy and Spain.

The CDR3 has 14 amino acids. CDR1 is LNHDA and CDR2 is SQIVND in the germline V gene (reference sequence). The V end lost 5 bases, the J end lost 2 bases, and 10 bases lay between the germline ends. Participant-reported clinical history was the basis for cohort assignment. Symptom resolution, clearance, or two negative PCRs marked the recovered donors of Cohort 3. Assay used: immunoSEQ multiplex PCR; TCRdb lists only in-frame clones, some missing. The sample gives over 130,000 clones, 60% to 80% of which show up once; about 2.9% is in the top ten. The sequencing input was PBMCs or T cells enriched from blood (not recorded which). The source of this sequence is a woman aged 50 to 60 who had recovered from COVID-19. The chain has TRBV19 and TRBJ2-1; the D gene is possibly TRBD1 (5 bases). CDR3 sequence: CASSQGRAYNEQFF. The CDR3 DNA sequence: TGTGCCAGTAGTCAGGGAAGGGCCTACAATGAGCAGTTCTTC.